This passage covers 6 T cell receptor beta chains from one sample sequenced in a study of identical twins. TCRdb analysed the 5' RACE reads with MiXCR anew, one entry per CDR3 protein. The sample holds 260,000 or so distinct CDR3 sequences, 6% to 8.5% seen once. A further study also used this sample, focusing on yellow fever vaccine responses in identical twins.

The specimen sequenced was CD8+ T cells sorted from blood. These receptors all come from a young woman in good health.

This clonotype was seen repeatedly, ten times or more. This sequence joins TRBV7-8 and TRBJ1-1, with a tentative D call TRBD1 (6 bases). The CDR3 spans 14 residues. V shed 1 base and J shed 8 bases, with 14 bases lying between them. The germline V gene encodes CDR1 SGHVS and CDR2 FQNEAQ. Here the CDR3 reads CASSLVGAGTEAFF. CDR3 nucleotide sequence: TGTGCCAGCAGCTTAGTAGGGGCCGGGACAGAAGCTTTCTTT.

This clonotype was counted many times. The CDR3: CAISDRLPNQPQHF. The CDR3 nucleotides read TGTGCCATCAGTGATAGACTCCCCAATCAGCCCCAGCATTTT. V usage is TRBV10-3 and J usage is TRBJ1-5, with D unresolved. The CDR3 has 14 amino acids. The V and J ends lost 3 bases and 3 bases respectively, with 9 bases between them. In germline, CDR1 is ENHRY, CDR2 SYGVKD.

This clonotype was observed at least ten times. The gene calls are TRBV7-9 and TRBJ1-1; unclear D gene. This CDR3 is built from 13 residues. Looked up from germline, CDR1 is SEHNR and CDR2 is FQNEAQ (reference sequence). V was trimmed by 5 bases and J by 6 bases, leaving 13 bases between them. CDR3 DNA sequence: TGTGCCAGCAGCCCCCACATAGGACCTGAAGCTTTCTTT. The encoded protein is CASSPHIGPEAFF.

This clonotype was seen only a few times. The V gene is TRBV7-9, the J gene TRBJ2-7; D is uncertain. The CDR3 contains 13 residues. CDR1 and CDR2 from the germline V gene are SEHNR and FQNEAQ (reference sequence). V lost 2 bases, J lost 5 bases, and 10 bases lay in between. The CDR3, as DNA: TGTGCCAGCAGCTTAAATTCTCTCAACGAGCAGTACTTC. Encoded protein: CASSLNSLNEQYF.

Only a few counts were recorded for this clonotype. The chain combines TRBV7-6 with TRBJ2-1; possibly TRBD2 for D (5 bases). This CDR3 contains 15 residues. V was cut by 5 bases and J by 4 bases, with 15 bases left in between. Germline CDR1 is SGHVS and CDR2 is FNYEAQ. The CDR3 sequence is CASSQWAEEYNEQFF. Here the CDR3 DNA reads TGTGCCAGCAGCCAATGGGCGGAGGAATACAATGAGCAGTTCTTC.

This clonotype was seen many times. The DNA is left out, because the CDR3 cannot be placed on it with certainty; the CDR3 is given as TCRdb lists it. V gene TRBV12-3 or TRBV12-4 combines with J gene TRBJ2-7; TRBD1 is the table's D call, not checked against the DNA. The CDR3 is 14 amino acids long, termini counted. The CDR3 loop reads CASSSSTETYEQYF.